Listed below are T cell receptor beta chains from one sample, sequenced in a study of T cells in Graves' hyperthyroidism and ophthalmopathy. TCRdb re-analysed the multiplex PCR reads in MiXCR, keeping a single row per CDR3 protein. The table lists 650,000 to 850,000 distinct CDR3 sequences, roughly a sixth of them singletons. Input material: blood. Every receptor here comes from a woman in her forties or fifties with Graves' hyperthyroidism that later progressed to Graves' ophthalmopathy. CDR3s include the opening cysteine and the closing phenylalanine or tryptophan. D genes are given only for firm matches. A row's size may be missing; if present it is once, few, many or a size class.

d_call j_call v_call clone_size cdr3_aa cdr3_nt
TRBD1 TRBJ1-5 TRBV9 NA CASSGDRADQPQHF TGTGCCAGCAGCGGGGACAGGGCTGATCAGCCCCAGCATTTT
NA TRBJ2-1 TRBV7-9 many CASSPDQARRNEQFF TGTGCCAGCAGCCCCGACCAGGCGAGGAGAAATGAGCAGTTCTTC
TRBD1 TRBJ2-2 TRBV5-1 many CASSYPDRGPNTGELFF TGCGCCAGCAGTTATCCTGACAGGGGGCCGAACACCGGGGAGCTGTTTTTT
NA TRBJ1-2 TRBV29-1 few CSVDPTPTGILYGYTF TGCAGCGTTGATCCCACCCCCACAGGAATACTCTATGGCTACACCTTC
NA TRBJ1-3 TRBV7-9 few CASSTPVLPDTIYF TGTGCCAGCAGCACGCCGGTCCTTCCGGACACCATATATTTT
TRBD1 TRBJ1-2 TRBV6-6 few CASSYDRGLNYGYTF TGTGCCAGCAGTTACGACAGGGGGCTTAACTATGGCTACACCTTC
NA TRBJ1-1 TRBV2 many CASSETTVPNTEAFF TGTGCCAGCAGTGAGACGACGGTCCCGAACACTGAAGCTTTCTTT
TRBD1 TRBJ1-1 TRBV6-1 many CASSNQGEWDTEAFF TGTGCCAGCAGTAACCAGGGGGAATGGGACACTGAAGCTTTCTTT
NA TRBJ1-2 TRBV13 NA CASSLDPDEGSHGYTF TGTGCCAGCAGCCTTGACCCAGATGAGGGGAGTCATGGCTACACCTTC
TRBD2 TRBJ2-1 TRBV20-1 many CSAASGGYNEQFF TGCAGTGCCGCAAGCGGGGGGTACAATGAGCAGTTCTTC
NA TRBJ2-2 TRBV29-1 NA CSVPFGTGELFF TGCAGCGTGCCCTTCGGCACCGGGGAGCTGTTTTTT
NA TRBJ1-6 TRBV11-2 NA CASRATGRYNSPLHF TGTGCCAGCAGGGCGACGGGGAGATATAATTCACCCCTCCACTTT
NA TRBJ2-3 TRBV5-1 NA CASSRAFTDTQYF TGCGCCAGCAGCCGCGCCTTTACGGATACGCAGTATTTT
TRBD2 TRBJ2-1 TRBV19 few CASSIPQRGVGNEQFF TGTGCCAGTAGTATCCCCCAGCGGGGGGTAGGGAATGAGCAGTTCTTC
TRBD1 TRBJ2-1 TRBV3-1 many CASSPGQFYNEQFF TGTGCCAGCAGCCCGGGACAGTTTTACAATGAGCAGTTCTTC
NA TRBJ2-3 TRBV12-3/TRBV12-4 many CASSPARDTQYF TGTGCCAGCAGTCCCGCCCGAGATACGCAGTATTTT
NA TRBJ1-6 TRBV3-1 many CASSLISGHGNSPLHF TGTGCCAGCAGTCTTATATCGGGACACGGTAATTCACCCCTCCACTTT
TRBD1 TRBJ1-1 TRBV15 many CATSGYPDRGPEAFF TGTGCCACCAGCGGATACCCCGACAGGGGACCTGAAGCTTTCTTT
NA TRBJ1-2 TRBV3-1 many CASSSVRGSPYGYTF TGTGCCAGCAGCTCTGTGCGGGGATCCCCCTATGGCTACACCTTC
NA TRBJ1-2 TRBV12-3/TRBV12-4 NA CASSRTGGAAGYTF TGTGCCAGCAGCCGGACCGGGGGCGCGGCTGGCTACACCTTC
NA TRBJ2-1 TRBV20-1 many CSALLGAHNEQFF TGCAGTGCCCTCCTCGGCGCTCATAATGAGCAGTTCTTC
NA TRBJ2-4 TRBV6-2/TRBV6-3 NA CASRENIQYF TGTGCCAGCAGGGAAAACATTCAGTACTTC
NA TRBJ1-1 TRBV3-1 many CASSQDWAGATEAFF TGTGCCAGCAGCCAAGATTGGGCAGGGGCCACTGAAGCTTTCTTT
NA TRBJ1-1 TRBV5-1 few CASSLEWESEAFF TGCGCCAGCAGCTTGGAGTGGGAGAGTGAAGCTTTCTTT
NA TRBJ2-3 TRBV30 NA CAWSILYALGRARTDTQYF TGTGCCTGGAGCATACTATATGCCCTCGGGCGGGCGCGCACAGATACGCAGTATTTT
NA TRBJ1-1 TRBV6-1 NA CASSPSFRGTEAFF TGTGCCAGCAGCCCCTCATTCAGGGGAACTGAAGCTTTCTTT
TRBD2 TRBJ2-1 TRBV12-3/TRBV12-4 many CASSRLAGGLNEQFF TGTGCCAGCAGTCGTCTAGCGGGGGGGCTGAATGAGCAGTTCTTC
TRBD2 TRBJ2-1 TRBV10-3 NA CAISESTPRGGANEQFF TGTGCCATCAGTGAGTCGACTCCCCGCGGGGGGGCGAATGAGCAGTTCTTC
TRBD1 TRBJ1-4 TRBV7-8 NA CASSLLRTGGSEKLFF TGTGCCAGCAGCTTACTTCGGACAGGGGGAAGTGAAAAACTGTTTTTT
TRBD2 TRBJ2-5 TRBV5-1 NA CASSLGAPGLAEETQYF TGCGCCAGCAGCTTGGGCGCCCCGGGACTAGCGGAAGAGACCCAGTACTTC
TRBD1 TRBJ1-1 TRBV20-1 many CSAEGRQGVNTEAFF TGCAGTGCCGAGGGGAGGCAGGGGGTGAACACTGAAGCTTTCTTT
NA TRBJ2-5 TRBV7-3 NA CASSDTGGARETQYF TGTGCCAGCAGCGACACAGGGGGGGCGCGGGAGACCCAGTACTTC
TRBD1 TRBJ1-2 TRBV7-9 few CASSLGTGKNYGYTF TGTGCCAGCAGCTTAGGGACAGGCAAGAACTATGGCTACACCTTC
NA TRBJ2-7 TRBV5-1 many CASSPDGQSSYEQYF TGCGCCAGCAGCCCGGACGGCCAAAGCTCCTACGAGCAGTACTTC
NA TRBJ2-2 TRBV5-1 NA CASSVQGSQRTGELFF TGCGCCAGCAGCGTCCAGGGGAGTCAGCGCACCGGGGAGCTGTTTTTT
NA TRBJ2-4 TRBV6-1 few CASTYPLGATKNIQYF TGTGCCAGCACCTACCCCCTGGGGGCGACCAAAAACATTCAGTACTTC
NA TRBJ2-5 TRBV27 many CASSSAEETQYF TGTGCCAGCAGTTCGGCGGAAGAGACCCAGTACTTC
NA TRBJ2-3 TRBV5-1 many CASSHSTDTQYF TGCGCCAGCAGCCATTCCACAGATACGCAGTATTTT
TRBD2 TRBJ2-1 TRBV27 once CASFQAAGGGTEQFF TGTGCCAGCTTTCAGGCAGCGGGGGGCGGGACTGAGCAGTTCTTC
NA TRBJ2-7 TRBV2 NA CASSTYEQYF TGTGCCAGCAGTACCTACGAGCAGTACTTC
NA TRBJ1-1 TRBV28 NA CASSSMTFRTTNTEAFF TGTGCCAGCAGTTCCATGACTTTCCGGACAACGAACACTGAAGCTTTCTTT
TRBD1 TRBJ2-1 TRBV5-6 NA CASSPVGQRVYNEQFF TGTGCCAGCAGTCCTGTGGGACAGAGAGTTTACAATGAGCAGTTCTTC
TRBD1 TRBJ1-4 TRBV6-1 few CASRPTGGRDEKLFF TGTGCCAGCAGACCTACAGGGGGACGGGATGAAAAACTGTTTTTT
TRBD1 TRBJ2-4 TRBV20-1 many CSAQATGVKNIQYF TGCAGTGCTCAAGCGACAGGGGTCAAAAACATTCAGTACTTC
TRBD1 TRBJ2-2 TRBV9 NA CASSVQGVGELFF TGTGCCAGCAGCGTCCAGGGGGTCGGGGAGCTGTTTTTT
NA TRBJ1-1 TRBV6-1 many CASSDQARMNTEAFF TGTGCCAGCAGTGATCAGGCACGTATGAACACTGAAGCTTTCTTT
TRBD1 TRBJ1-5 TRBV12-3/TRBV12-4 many CASSSTGVGNQPQHF TGTGCCAGCAGTTCTACAGGGGTCGGGAATCAGCCCCAGCATTTT
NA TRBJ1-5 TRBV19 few CASSIGPNNQPQHF TGTGCCAGTAGTATTGGACCGAACAATCAGCCCCAGCATTTT
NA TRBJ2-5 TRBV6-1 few CASRGEGGETQYF TGTGCCAGCAGGGGGGAAGGGGGAGAGACCCAGTACTTC
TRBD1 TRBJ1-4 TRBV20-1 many CSAYGTGTNEKLFF TGCAGTGCTTATGGGACAGGGACTAATGAAAAACTGTTTTTT
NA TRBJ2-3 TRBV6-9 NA CASSYGLGEQGPDTQYF TGTGCCAGCAGTTACGGCCTCGGGGAACAAGGCCCAGATACGCAGTATTTT
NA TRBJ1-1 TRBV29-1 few CSVLWTLNTEAFF TGCAGCGTTCTTTGGACATTAAACACTGAAGCTTTCTTT
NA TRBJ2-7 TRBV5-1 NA CASSFGATSEQYF TGTGCCAGCAGCTTCGGGGCCACCTCCGAGCAGTACTTC
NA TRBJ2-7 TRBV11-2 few CASGSRSQETYEQYF TGTGCCAGCGGCTCCAGGAGTCAGGAGACATACGAGCAGTACTTC
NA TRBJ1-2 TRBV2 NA CASSEGRLGYTF TGTGCCAGCAGTGAGGGCAGGCTGGGCTACACCTTC
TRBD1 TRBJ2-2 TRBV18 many CASSPGQGIYTGELFF TGTGCCAGCTCACCGGGACAGGGAATTTACACCGGGGAGCTGTTTTTT
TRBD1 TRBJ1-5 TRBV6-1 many CASRPQGANQPQHF TGTGCCAGCAGACCTCAGGGGGCCAATCAGCCCCAGCATTTT
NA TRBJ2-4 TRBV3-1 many CASSQDPRHIQYF TGTGCCAGCAGCCAAGACCCGCGACACATTCAGTACTTC
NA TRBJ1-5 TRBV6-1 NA CASRRGSYNQPQHF TGTGCCAGCAGGAGGGGGAGCTACAATCAGCCCCAGCATTTT
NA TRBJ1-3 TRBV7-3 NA CASSLKSLSGDLLWGNTIYF TGTGCCAGCAGCTTAAAATCGTTGTCAGGGGATCTCCTCTGGGGAAACACCATATATTTT